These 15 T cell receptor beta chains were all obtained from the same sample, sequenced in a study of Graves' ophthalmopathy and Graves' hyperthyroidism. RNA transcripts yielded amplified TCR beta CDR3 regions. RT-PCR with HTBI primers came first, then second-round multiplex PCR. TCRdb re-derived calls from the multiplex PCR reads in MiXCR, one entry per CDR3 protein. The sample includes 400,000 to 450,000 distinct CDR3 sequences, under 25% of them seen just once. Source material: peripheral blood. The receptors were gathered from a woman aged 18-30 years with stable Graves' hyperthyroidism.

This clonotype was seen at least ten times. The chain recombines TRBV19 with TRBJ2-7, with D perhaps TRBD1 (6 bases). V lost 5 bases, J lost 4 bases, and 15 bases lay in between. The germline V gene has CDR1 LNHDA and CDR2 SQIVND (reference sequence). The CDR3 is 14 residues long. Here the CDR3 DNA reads TGTGCCAGTAGTCAGGGGTCCCTTCTATACGAGCAGTACTTC. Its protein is CASSQGSLLYEQYF.

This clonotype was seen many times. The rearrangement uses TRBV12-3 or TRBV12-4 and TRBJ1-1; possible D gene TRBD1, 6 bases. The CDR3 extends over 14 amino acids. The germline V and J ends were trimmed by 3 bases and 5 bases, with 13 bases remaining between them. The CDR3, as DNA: TGTGCCAGCAGTTTTCAGGGGACACTAACTGAAGCTTTCTTT. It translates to CASSFQGTLTEAFF.

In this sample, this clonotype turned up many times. Here the CDR3 reads CASSLGEGRTEAFF. The CDR3 DNA is TGTGCCAGCAGTTTAGGGGAAGGGAGGACTGAAGCTTTCTTT. The rearrangement links TRBV12-3 or TRBV12-4 to TRBJ1-1; D is ambiguous. Trimming removed 1 base from V and 5 bases from J, with 11 bases in between. This CDR3 spans 14 amino acids.

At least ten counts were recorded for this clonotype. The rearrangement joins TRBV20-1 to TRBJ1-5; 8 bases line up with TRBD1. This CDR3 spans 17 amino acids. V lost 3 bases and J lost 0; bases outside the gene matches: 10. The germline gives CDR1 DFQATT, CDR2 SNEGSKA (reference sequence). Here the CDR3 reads CSARGRGTGPSNQPQHF. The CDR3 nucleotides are TGCAGTGCTAGGGGCCGAGGGACAGGACCTAGCAATCAGCCCCAGCATTTT.

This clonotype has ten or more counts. CDR3 sequence reads: CASNRDRGNTEAFF. In DNA form, the CDR3 reads TGTGCCAGTAACCGGGACAGGGGGAACACTGAAGCTTTCTTT. The chain carries TRBV19 and TRBJ1-1; 10 bases align to TRBD1. Germline V gene sequence: CDR1 LNHDA, CDR2 SQIVND (reference sequence). Germline trimming cut 7 bases from V and 1 base from J; bases unmatched to any gene: 3. CDR3 length: 14 amino acids.

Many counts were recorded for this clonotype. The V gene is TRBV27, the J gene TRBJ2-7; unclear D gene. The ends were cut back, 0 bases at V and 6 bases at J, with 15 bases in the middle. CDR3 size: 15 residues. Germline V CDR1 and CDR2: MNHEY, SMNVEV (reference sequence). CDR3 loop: CASSLSMSGSGEQYF. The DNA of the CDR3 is TGTGCCAGCAGTTTATCGATGTCGGGCTCGGGCGAGCAGTACTTC.

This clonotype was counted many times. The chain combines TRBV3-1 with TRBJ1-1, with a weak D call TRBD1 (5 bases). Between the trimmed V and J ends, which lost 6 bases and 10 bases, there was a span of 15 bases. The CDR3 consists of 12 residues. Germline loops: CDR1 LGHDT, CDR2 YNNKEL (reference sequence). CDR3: CASSYPTGTAFF. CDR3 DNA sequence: TGTGCCAGCAGTTACCCCACAGGAACAGCTTTCTTT.

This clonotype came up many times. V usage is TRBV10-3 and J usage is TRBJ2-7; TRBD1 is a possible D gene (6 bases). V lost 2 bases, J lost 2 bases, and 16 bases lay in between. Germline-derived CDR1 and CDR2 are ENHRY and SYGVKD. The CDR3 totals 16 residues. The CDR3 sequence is CAISEPADRDAYEQYF. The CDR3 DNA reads TGTGCCATCAGTGAGCCAGCGGACAGAGATGCCTACGAGCAGTACTTC.

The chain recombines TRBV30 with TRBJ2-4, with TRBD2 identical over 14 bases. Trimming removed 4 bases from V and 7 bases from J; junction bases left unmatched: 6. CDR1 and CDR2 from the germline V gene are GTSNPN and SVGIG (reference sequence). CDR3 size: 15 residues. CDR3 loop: CAWKGLAGAGNIQYF. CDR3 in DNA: TGTGCCTGGAAGGGACTAGCGGGAGCCGGGAACATTCAGTACTTC.

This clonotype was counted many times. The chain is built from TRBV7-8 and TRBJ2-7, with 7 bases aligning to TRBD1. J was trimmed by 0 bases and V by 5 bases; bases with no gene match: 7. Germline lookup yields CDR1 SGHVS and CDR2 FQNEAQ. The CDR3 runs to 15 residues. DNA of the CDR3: TGTGCCAGCAGCCGGGGACAGACTACCTCCTACGAGCAGTACTTC. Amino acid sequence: CASSRGQTTSYEQYF.

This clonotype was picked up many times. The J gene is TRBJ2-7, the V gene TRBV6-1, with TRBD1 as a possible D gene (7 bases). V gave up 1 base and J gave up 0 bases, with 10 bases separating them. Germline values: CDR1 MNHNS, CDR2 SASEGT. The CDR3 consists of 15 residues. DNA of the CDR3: TGTGCCAGCAGTGAAGGGCAGGGGGGCTCCTACGAGCAGTACTTC. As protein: CASSEGQGGSYEQYF.

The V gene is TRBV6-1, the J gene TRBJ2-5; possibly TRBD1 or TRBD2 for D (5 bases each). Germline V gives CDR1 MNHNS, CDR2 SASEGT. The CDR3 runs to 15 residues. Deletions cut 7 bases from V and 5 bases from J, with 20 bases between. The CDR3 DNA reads TGTGCCAGCAAAGCCATGGGGGTCATACTGGAGACCCAGTACTTC. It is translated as CASKAMGVILETQYF.

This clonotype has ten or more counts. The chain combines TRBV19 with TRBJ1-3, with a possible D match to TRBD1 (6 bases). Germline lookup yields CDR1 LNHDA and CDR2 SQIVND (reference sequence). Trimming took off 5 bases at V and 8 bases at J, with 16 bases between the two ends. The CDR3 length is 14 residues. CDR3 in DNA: TGTGCCAGTAGTCACCCCGGACAGACTGACACCATATATTTT. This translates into CASSHPGQTDTIYF.

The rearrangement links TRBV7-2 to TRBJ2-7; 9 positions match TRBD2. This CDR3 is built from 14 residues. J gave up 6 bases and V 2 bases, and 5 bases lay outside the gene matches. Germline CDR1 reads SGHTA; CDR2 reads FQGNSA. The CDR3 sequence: CASSLSASGAEQYF. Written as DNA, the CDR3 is TGTGCCAGCAGCTTATCTGCTAGCGGGGCCGAGCAGTACTTC.

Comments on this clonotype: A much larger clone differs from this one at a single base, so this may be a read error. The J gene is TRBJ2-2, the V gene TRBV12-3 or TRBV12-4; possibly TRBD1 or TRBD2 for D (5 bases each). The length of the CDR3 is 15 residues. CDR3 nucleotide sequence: TGTGCCAGCACCCCGGGACCCATCAACACCGGGGAGCTGTCTTTT. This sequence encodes CASTPGPINTGELSF.